This entry lists 24 T cell receptor beta chains sequenced from one sample in a study of blood T cell repertoires in COVID-19. Profiling relied on immunoSEQ multiplex PCR, and the TCRdb table lists in-frame clones only, not all of them. Of roughly 250,000 clones listed, about 88% are singletons. The sequenced sample was peripheral blood. The origin of the receptors is a woman aged 40 to 55 who had recovered from COVID-19.

This sequence joins TRBV27 and TRBJ2-6, with 8 bases matching TRBD1. Germline lookup yields CDR1 MNHEY and CDR2 SMNVEV (reference sequence). The CDR3 extends over 18 amino acids. The trim removed 6 bases at V and 0 bases at J, leaving 10 bases unmatched. This CDR3 is CASRKTGGIYSGANVLTF. CDR3 bases: TGTGCCAGCAGAAAAACAGGGGGAATTTACTCTGGGGCCAACGTCCTGACTTTC.

The chain joins TRBV28 to TRBJ2-7; D perhaps matches TRBD2 (6 bases). Trimming took off 3 bases at V and 3 bases at J, with 9 bases between the two ends. This CDR3 is built from 13 residues. Germline loops: CDR1 MDHEN, CDR2 SYDVKM. Here the CDR3 reads CASSFGGSYEQYF. The CDR3 nucleotides read TGTGCCAGCAGTTTTGGGGGGAGCTACGAGCAGTACTTC.

The V call is TRBV5-5, the J call TRBJ2-4; D might be TRBD2 (6 bases). V was clipped by 0 bases and J by 8 bases, with 12 bases between them. In germline, CDR1 is SGHKS, CDR2 YYEKEE (reference sequence). The CDR3 covers 14 residues. CDR3 residues: CASSLGGVEDIQYF. CDR3 bases: TGTGCCAGCAGCTTGGGGGGGGTCGAGGACATTCAGTACTTC. Combining the CDR3 with reference TRBV5-5 and TRBJ2-4 gives the whole variable domain DAGVTQSPTHLIKTRGQQVTLRCSPISGHKSVSWYQQVLGQGPQFIFQYYEKEERGRGNFPDRFSARQFPNYSSELNVNALLLGDSALYLCASSLGGVEDIQYFGAGTRLSVL.

The rearrangement uses TRBV18 and TRBJ2-7, with 7 bases identical to TRBD1. The CDR3 totals 13 residues. After removal of 3 bases from V and 3 bases from J, the junction contained 2 bases not matched to a gene. The germline V gene encodes CDR1 KGHSH and CDR2 LQKENI. CDR3 region: CASSPGQYYEQYF. Written as DNA, the CDR3 is TGTGCCAGCTCACCGGGACAGTACTACGAGCAGTACTTC.

The chain combines TRBV7-2 with TRBJ2-7, with 9 bases fitting TRBD2. Per germline, CDR1 SGHTA and CDR2 FQGNSA. There are 15 residues in the CDR3. V lost 5 bases to trimming and J lost 2 bases; unmatched junction nucleotides: 7. CDR3 region: CASSPSGGMAYEQYF. The CDR3 coding sequence is TGTGCCAGCAGCCCAAGCGGGGGGATGGCCTACGAGCAGTACTTC.

This chain joins TRBV7-2 and TRBJ2-5, with D uncertain. In germline, CDR1 is SGHTA, CDR2 FQGNSA. The CDR3 length is 15 residues. V gave up 1 base and J gave up 5 bases, with 14 bases separating them. As DNA, the CDR3 is TGTGCCAGCAGCTTAGGGCGGCCGGGTAGGGAGACCCAGTACTTC. It codes for CASSLGRPGRETQYF.

J is TRBJ2-5 and V is TRBV4-1, with D possibly matching TRBD1 (5 bases). The length of the CDR3 is 20 residues. CDR1 and CDR2 from the germline V gene are MGHRA and YSYEKL. Between the trimmed V and J ends, which lost 0 bases and 2 bases, there was a span of 25 bases. The CDR3, as DNA: TGCGCCAGCAGCCAAGAGGCTATGGGGTTTAGCACTCAGGGACAAGAGACCCAGTACTTC. Protein sequence: CASSQEAMGFSTQGQETQYF.

V and J are TRBV9 and TRBJ1-1; D not resolved. V lost 0 bases, J lost 4 bases, and 13 bases lay in between. Germline V lookup: CDR1 SGDLS, CDR2 YYNGEE. The CDR3 consists of 15 residues. The CDR3 is CASSVGSPGSTEAFF. The CDR3 nucleotides are TGTGCCAGCAGCGTAGGGTCCCCCGGGAGCACTGAAGCTTTCTTT.

V and J are TRBV24-1 and TRBJ2-1; TRBD2 aligns across 7 bases. Per the germline V gene, CDR1 is KGHDR and CDR2 is SFDVKD. V shed 2 bases, J shed 6 bases, and the junction held 9 bases outside the gene matches. The CDR3 length is 16 residues. The CDR3 DNA is TGTGCCACCAGTGATTCGCACCTAGCGGTCCGCAATGAGCAGTTCTTC. Translating it yields CATSDSHLAVRNEQFF.

About this clone: Within the sample, other DNA sequences also encode this same CDR3. This CDR3 reads CASSPGTGQETQYF. CDR3 bases: TGTGCCAGCTCACCGGGGACTGGCCAAGAGACCCAGTACTTC. V and J are TRBV18 and TRBJ2-5, with a tentative D call TRBD2 (6 bases). The germline gives CDR1 KGHSH, CDR2 LQKENI. V lost 3 bases, J lost 1 base, and 9 bases lay in between. CDR3 length: 14 amino acids.

The V call is TRBV9, the J call TRBJ1-2; 10 bases fit TRBD1. In germline, CDR1 is SGDLS, CDR2 YYNGEE. The length of the CDR3 is 14 residues. The J segment lost 4 bases and the V segment lost 4 bases, leaving 4 bases of the junction unmatched. This CDR3 is CASSSGQGTYGYTF. The CDR3 DNA follows: TGTGCCAGCAGCTCGGGACAGGGGACCTATGGCTACACCTTC.

The gene calls are TRBV5-1 and TRBJ2-7; TRBD1 matches 10 bases. Germline lookup yields CDR1 SGHRS and CDR2 YFSETQ. The V and J ends lost 1 base and 2 bases, in that order; junction bases with no gene match: 3. The CDR3 consists of 15 residues. CDR3 sequence reads: CASSLPGQGTYEQYF. CDR3 nucleotide sequence: TGCGCCAGCAGCTTGCCGGGACAGGGGACCTACGAGCAGTACTTC.

This clone was observed a few times. The identical CDR3 is also encoded by other nucleotide sequences in the sample. This chain uses TRBV3-1 (or the pseudogene TRBV3-2) with TRBJ2-7, with a possible D match to TRBD2 (5 bases). CDR3 length: 17 amino acids. In germline, CDR1 is LGHDT, CDR2 YNNKEL (reference sequence). Deletions cut 0 bases from V and 4 bases from J, with 19 bases between. This CDR3 is CASSQEGEDSPLYEQYF. The DNA for the CDR3 is TGTGCCAGCAGCCAAGAAGGTGAGGACTCACCACTTTACGAGCAGTACTTC.

The V call is TRBV4-2, the J call TRBJ2-7, with 11 nucleotides matching TRBD2. CDR1 and CDR2 (germline): LGHNA, YNFKEQ. V dropped 3 bases and J dropped 1; count of bases not matched to a gene: 2. The CDR3 is 15 residues long. CDR3 sequence reads: CASSQGLAVSYEQYF. DNA of the CDR3: TGTGCCAGCAGCCAGGGACTAGCGGTATCCTACGAGCAGTACTTC.

The chain employs TRBV5-1 and TRBJ1-2, with 8 bases matching TRBD1. The CDR3 is 14 residues long. J lost 7 bases, V lost 0 bases, and 5 bases had no gene match. Germline loops: CDR1 SGHRS, CDR2 YFSETQ. The CDR3 DNA reads as TGCGCCAGCAGCTTGGGGACAGGGAGGTCTGGCTACACCTTC. Encoded protein: CASSLGTGRSGYTF.

The chain couples TRBV24-1 to TRBJ2-5; D may be TRBD1 (6 bases). V was cut by 4 bases and J by 0 bases, with 17 bases left in between. CDR1 KGHDR and CDR2 SFDVKD come from the germline V gene. This CDR3 region has 17 residues. The CDR3 loop is CATSDTRVGGYQETQYF. Written as DNA, the CDR3 is TGTGCCACCAGTGACACTAGAGTTGGGGGCTACCAAGAGACCCAGTACTTC.

This clone has only one observation. The gene calls are TRBV3-1 (or the pseudogene TRBV3-2) and TRBJ1-1, with a weak D call TRBD1 (5 bases). CDR1 is LGHDT and CDR2 is YNNKEL in the germline V gene (reference sequence). V was trimmed by 4 bases and J by 1 base, leaving 7 bases between them. This CDR3 has 13 residues. CDR3 amino acids: CASSRRGNTEAFF. As DNA, the CDR3 is TGTGCCAGCAGCCGTAGGGGGAACACTGAAGCTTTCTTT.

This chain uses TRBV7-2 with TRBJ2-3; D is unresolved. CDR1 is SGHTA, CDR2 FQGNSA, per germline. Trimming stripped 5 bases from V and 5 bases from J, with 11 bases between. The CDR3 totals 13 residues. In nucleotides, the CDR3 is TGTGCCAGCAGCCTAGACCCGGTAGATACGCAGTATTTT. Encoded protein: CASSLDPVDTQYF.

The chain links TRBV27 to TRBJ2-7; D is unclear. The CDR3 extends over 14 amino acids. Between the trimmed V and J ends, which lost 0 bases and 0 bases, there was a span of 6 bases. CDR1 and CDR2 (germline): MNHEY, SMNVEV (reference sequence). For the CDR3, the DNA is TGTGCCAGCAGTTTATCAGCGCACTCCTACGAGCAGTACTTC. This translates into CASSLSAHSYEQYF.

The chain employs TRBV9 and TRBJ1-4; 8 bases align to TRBD1. The CDR3 sequence is 13 residues long. Germline CDR1 reads SGDLS; CDR2 reads YYNGEE. The V and J ends lost 3 bases and 11 bases, in that order; junction bases with no gene match: 6. CDR3 bases: TGTGCCAGCAGCGCCGGACAGGGCTACAAACTGTTTTTT. The encoded protein is CASSAGQGYKLFF.

V is TRBV19 and J is TRBJ2-2, with 11 bases lining up with TRBD1. The CDR3 sequence is 18 residues long. Unmatched junction bases numbered 9, after V lost 4 bases and J lost 2 bases. Germline V gene lookup returns CDR1 LNHDA and CDR2 SQIVND (reference sequence). CDR3 DNA: TGTGCCAGTAGTAAGAAGGGACAGGGGGTAGGAAACACCGGGGAGCTGTTTTTT. Its protein product is CASSKKGQGVGNTGELFF.

This clone was seen more than once but under ten times. The chain is built from TRBV2 and TRBJ2-7, with 8 positions matching TRBD2. CDR3 length: 13 residues. The germline V gene has CDR1 SNHLY and CDR2 FYNNEI. J was trimmed by 4 bases and V by 8 bases; bases with no gene match: 7. CDR3 residues: CASRRASGYEQYF. The CDR3 DNA reads TGTGCCAGCCGTCGGGCTAGCGGGTACGAGCAGTACTTC.

V gene TRBV9 combines with J gene TRBJ2-7, with D possibly matching TRBD1 (5 bases). The V gene lost 3 bases and the J gene lost 2 bases, with 15 bases spanning the gap. The CDR3 has 15 residues. CDR1 SGDLS and CDR2 YYNGEE come from the germline V gene. For the CDR3, the DNA is TGTGCCAGCAGCGCTCAGGGTGGACCCCCCTACGAGCAGTACTTC. Its protein is CASSAQGGPPYEQYF.

The chain has TRBV2 and TRBJ1-5, with D tentatively TRBD1 (6 bases). The CDR3 runs to 15 residues. V was pared by 4 bases and J by 0 bases, with 10 bases between. The germline gives CDR1 SNHLY, CDR2 FYNNEI. CDR3 residues: CASSADRISNQPQHF. CDR3 coding DNA: TGTGCCAGCAGTGCCGACAGGATTAGCAATCAGCCCCAGCATTTT. Drawing the rest from reference TRBV2 and TRBJ1-5, the complete variable domain is EPEVTQTPSHQVTQMGQEVILRCVPISNHLYFYWYRQILGQKVEFLVSFYNNEISEKSEIFDDQFSVERPDGSNFTLKIRSTKLEDSAMYFCASSADRISNQPQHFGDGTRLSIL.